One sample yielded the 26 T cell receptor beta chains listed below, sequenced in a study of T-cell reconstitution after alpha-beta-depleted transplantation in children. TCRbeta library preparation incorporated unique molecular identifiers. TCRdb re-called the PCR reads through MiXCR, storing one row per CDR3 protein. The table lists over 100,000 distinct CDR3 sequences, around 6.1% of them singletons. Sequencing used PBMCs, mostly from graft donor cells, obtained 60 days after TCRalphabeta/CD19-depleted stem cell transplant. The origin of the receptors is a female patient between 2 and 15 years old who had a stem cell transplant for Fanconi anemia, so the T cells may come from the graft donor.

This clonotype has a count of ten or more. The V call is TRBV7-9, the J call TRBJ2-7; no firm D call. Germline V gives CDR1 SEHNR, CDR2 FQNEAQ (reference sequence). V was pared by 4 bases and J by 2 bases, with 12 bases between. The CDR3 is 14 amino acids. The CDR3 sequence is CASSSRNRPYEQYF. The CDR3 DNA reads TGTGCCAGCAGCTCAAGGAACCGCCCCTACGAGCAGTACTTC.

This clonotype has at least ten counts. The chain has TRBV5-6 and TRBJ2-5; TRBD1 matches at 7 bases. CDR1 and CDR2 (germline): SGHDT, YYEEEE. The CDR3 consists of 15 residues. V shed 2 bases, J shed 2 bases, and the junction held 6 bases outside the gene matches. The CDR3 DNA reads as TGTGCCAGCAGCTTTGTCGGACAGGAGCAAGAGACCCAGTACTTC. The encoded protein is CASSFVGQEQETQYF.

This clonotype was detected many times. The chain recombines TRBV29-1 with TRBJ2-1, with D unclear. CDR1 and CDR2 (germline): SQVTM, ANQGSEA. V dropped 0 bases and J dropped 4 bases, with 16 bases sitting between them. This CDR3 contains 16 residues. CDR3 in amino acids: CSVEDHTNRVYNEQFF. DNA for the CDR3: TGCAGCGTTGAAGATCACACTAACCGAGTATACAATGAGCAGTTCTTC.

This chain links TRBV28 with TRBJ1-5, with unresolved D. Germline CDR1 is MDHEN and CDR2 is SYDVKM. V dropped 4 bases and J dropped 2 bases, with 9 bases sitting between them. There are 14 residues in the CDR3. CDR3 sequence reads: CASSYEGGNQPQHF. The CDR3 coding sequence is TGTGCCAGCAGTTACGAGGGTGGCAATCAGCCCCAGCATTTT.

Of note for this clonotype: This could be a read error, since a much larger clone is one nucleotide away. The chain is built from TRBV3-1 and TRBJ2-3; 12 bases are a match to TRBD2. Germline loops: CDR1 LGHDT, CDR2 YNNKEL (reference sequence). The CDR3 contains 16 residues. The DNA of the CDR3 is TGTTCCAGCAGCCATGGGACTAGCGGGCACACAGATACGCAGTATTTT. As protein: CSSSHGTSGHTDTQYF.

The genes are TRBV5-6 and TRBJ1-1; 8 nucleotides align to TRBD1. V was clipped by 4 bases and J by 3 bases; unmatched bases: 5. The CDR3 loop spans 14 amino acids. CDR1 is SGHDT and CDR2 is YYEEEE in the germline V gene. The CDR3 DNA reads TGTGCCAGCAGCAGACAGGGGTTAGACACTGAAGCTTTCTTT. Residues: CASSRQGLDTEAFF.

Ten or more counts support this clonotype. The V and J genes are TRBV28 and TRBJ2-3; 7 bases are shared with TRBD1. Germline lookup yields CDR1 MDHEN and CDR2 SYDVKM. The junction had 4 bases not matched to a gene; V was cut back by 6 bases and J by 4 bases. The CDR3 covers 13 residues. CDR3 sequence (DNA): TGTGCCAGCAGCCTCCAGGGGGCAGATACGCAGTATTTT. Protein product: CASSLQGADTQYF.

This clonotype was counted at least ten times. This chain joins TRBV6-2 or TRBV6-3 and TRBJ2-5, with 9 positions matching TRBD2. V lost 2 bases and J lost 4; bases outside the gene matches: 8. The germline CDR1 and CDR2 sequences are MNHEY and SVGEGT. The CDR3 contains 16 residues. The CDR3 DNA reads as TGTGCCAGCAGTTACGTCGCTAGCGGGATCGCAGAGACCCAGTACTTC. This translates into CASSYVASGIAETQYF.

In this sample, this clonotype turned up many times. The CDR3 DNA reads as TGCAGTGCCCGGGACAGAGTGGCCACCGGGGAGCTGTTTTTT. Translation: CSARDRVATGELFF. The chain combines TRBV20-1 with TRBJ2-2, with TRBD1 matching 7 bases. The CDR3 is 14 amino acids. Germline values: CDR1 DFQATT, CDR2 SNEGSKA (reference sequence). Trimming removed 6 bases from V and 4 bases from J; junction bases left unmatched: 8.

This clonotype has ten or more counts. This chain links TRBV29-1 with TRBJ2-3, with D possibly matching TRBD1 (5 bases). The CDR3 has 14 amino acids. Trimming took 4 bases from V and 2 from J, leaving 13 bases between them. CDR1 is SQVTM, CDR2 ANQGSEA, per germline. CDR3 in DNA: TGCAGCGTTGTAGTACAGGTTCTCACAGATACGCAGTATTTT. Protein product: CSVVVQVLTDTQYF.

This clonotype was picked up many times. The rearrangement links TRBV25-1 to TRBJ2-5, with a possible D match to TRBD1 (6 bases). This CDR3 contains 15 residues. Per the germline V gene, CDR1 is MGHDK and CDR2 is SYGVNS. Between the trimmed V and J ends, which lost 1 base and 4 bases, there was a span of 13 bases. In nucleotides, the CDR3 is TGTGCCAGCAGTGAATTTACAGGGTTGGGAGAGACCCAGTACTTC. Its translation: CASSEFTGLGETQYF.

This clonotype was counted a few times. CDR3 sequence reads: CASSLHPGTLALTGELFF. CDR3 bases: TGTGCCAGCAGTTTACACCCCGGGACCCTCGCCCTCACCGGGGAGCTGTTTTTT. The V call is TRBV7-8, the J call TRBJ2-2; D possibly matches TRBD1 or TRBD2 (5 bases each). V lost 6 bases, J lost 4 bases, and 24 bases lay in between. The germline gives CDR1 SGHVS, CDR2 FQNEAQ. The CDR3 covers 18 residues.

The CDR3 spells CSVSSPGATNEKLFF. The CDR3 nucleotides are TGCAGCGTTTCTTCTCCAGGGGCAACTAATGAAAAACTGTTTTTT. The chain combines TRBV29-1 with TRBJ1-4; a weak D match, TRBD1 (6 bases). Per the germline V gene, CDR1 is SQVTM and CDR2 is ANQGSEA. Trimming took 5 bases from V and 0 from J, leaving 13 bases between them. The length of the CDR3 is 15 residues.

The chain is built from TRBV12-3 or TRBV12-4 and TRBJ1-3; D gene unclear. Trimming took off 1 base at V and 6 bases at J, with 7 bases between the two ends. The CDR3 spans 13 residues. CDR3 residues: CASSLGSLNTIYF. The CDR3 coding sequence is TGTGCCAGCAGTTTAGGCAGCCTAAACACCATATATTTT.

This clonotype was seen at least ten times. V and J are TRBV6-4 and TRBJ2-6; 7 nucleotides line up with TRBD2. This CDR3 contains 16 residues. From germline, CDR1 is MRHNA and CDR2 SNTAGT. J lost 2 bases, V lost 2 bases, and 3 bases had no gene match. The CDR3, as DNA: TGTGCCAGCAGTGACCGGGGGGACGCTGGGGCCAACGTCCTGACTTTC. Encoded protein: CASSDRGDAGANVLTF.

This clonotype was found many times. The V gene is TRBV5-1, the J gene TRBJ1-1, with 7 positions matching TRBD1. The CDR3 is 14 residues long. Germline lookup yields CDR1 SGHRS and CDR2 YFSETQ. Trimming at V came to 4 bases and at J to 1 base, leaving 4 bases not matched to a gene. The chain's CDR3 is CASSGDSQNTEAFF. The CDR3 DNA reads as TGCGCCAGCAGCGGGGACAGCCAGAACACTGAAGCTTTCTTT.

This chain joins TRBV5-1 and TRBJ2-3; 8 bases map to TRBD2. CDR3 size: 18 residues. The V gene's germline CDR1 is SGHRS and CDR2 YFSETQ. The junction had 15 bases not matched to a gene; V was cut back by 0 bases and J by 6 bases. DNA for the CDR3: TGCGCCAGCAGCTTGGTGATTTTGGGCGGGGGGCCATGGGATACGCAGTATTTT. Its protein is CASSLVILGGGPWDTQYF.

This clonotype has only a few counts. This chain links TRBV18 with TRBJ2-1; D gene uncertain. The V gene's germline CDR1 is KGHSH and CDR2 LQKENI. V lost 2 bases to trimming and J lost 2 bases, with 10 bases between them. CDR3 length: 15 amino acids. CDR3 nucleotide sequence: TGTGCCAGCTCACCAAGAGGATCCCCCTACAATGAGCAGTTCTTC. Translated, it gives CASSPRGSPYNEQFF.

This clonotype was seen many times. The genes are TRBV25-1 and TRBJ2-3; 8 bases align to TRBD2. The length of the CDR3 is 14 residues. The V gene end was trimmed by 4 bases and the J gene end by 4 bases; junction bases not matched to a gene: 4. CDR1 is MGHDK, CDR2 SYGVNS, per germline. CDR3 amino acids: CASSGSGRPDTQYF. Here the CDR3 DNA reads TGTGCCAGCAGTGGAAGCGGGAGACCAGATACGCAGTATTTT.

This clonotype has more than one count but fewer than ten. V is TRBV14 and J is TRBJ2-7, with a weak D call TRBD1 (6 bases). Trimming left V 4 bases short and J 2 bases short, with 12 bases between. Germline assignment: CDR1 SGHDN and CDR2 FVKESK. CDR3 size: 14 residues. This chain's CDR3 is CASSPLGQTYEQYF. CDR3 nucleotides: TGTGCCAGCAGCCCCCTGGGACAAACCTACGAGCAGTACTTC.

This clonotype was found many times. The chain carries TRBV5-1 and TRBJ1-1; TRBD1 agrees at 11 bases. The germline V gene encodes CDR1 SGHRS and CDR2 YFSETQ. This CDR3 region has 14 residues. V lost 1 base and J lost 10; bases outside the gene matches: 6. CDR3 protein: CASSLLFGTGGAFF. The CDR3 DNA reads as TGCGCCAGCAGCTTGCTCTTCGGGACAGGGGGAGCTTTCTTT.

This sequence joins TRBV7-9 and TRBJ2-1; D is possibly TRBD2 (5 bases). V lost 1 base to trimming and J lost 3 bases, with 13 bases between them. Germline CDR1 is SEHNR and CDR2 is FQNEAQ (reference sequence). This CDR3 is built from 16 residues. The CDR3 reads CASSLGGVGVYNEQFF. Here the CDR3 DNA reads TGTGCCAGCAGCTTAGGGGGAGTTGGTGTCTACAATGAGCAGTTCTTC. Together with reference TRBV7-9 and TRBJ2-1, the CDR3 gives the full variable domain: DTGVSQNPRHKITKRGQNVTFRCDPISEHNRLYWYRQTLGQGPEFLTYFQNEAQLEKSRLLSDRFSAERPKGSFSTLEIQRTEQGDSAMYLCASSLGGVGVYNEQFFGPGTRLTVL.

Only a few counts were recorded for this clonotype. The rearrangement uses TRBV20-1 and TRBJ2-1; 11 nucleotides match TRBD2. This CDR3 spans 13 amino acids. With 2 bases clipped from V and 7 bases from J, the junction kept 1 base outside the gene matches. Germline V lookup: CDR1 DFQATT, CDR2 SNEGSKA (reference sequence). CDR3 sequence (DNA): TGCAGTGCTAGAATAGCGGGAGGGAATGAGCAGTTCTTC. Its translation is CSARIAGGNEQFF.

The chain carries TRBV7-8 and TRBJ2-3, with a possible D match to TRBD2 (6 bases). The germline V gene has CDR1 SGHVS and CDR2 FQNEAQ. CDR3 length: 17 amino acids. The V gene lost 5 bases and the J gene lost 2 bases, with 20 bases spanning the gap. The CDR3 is CASSRRGSAGYTDTQYF. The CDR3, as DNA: TGTGCCAGCAGCAGAAGAGGCTCGGCGGGATACACAGATACGCAGTATTTT. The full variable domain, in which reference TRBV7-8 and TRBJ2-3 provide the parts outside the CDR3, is GAGVSQSPRYKVAKRGQDVALRCDPISGHVSLFWYQQALGQGPEFLTYFQNEAQLDKSGLPSDRFFAERPEGSVSTLKIQRTQQEDSAVYLCASSRRGSAGYTDTQYFGPGTRLTVL.

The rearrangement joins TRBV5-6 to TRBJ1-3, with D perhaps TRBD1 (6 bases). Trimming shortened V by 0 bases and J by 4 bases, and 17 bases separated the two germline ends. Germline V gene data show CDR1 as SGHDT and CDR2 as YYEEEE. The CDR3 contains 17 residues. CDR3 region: CASSLGDMEDSGNTIYF. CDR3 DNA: TGTGCCAGCAGCTTGGGGGACATGGAGGACTCCGGAAACACCATATATTTT.

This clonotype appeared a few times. The CDR3 here is CASRWDGPYEQYF. The CDR3 nucleotides read TGTGCCAGCAGGTGGGACGGCCCCTACGAGCAGTACTTC. The chain links TRBV6-5 to TRBJ2-7, with D perhaps given as TRBD1 or TRBD2 (5 bases each). Trimming cost V 6 bases and J 2 bases, with 11 bases left between them. CDR3 size: 13 residues. Per germline, CDR1 MNHEY and CDR2 SVGAGI.